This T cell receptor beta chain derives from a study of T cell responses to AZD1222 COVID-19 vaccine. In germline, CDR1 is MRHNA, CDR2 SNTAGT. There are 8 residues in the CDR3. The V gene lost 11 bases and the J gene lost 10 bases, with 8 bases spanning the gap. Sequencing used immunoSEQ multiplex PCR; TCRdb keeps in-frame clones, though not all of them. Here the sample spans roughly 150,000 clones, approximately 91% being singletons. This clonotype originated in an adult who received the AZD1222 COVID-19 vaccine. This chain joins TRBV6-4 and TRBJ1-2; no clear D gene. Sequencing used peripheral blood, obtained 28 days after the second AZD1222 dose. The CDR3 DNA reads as TGTGCCTGCCGACACTACACCTTC. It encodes CACRHYTF.